These T cell receptor beta chains were read from a single sample in a study of cytomegalovirus exposure and HLA in healthy donors. Measured with immunoSEQ multiplex PCR; TCRdb has only the in-frame clones, and not every one. This sample has over 85,000 clones, with roughly 79% found just once. Input material: PBMCs. The receptors were gathered from a man in his thirties or forties in good health and CMV-seronegative. The CDR3 runs from the conserved cysteine through the conserved F or W. The D gene is left open where the match is weak. The size field is filled for only some rows; it gives once, few, many or a size class.

TRBV2	TRBD1	15	TRBJ2-1	-	CASSVWTGALNEQFF	TGTGCCAGCAGTGTTTGGACAGGGGCATTGAATGAGCAGTTCTTC
TRBV6-1	TRBD2	16	TRBJ2-3	-	CASSVQGLAGVDTQYF	TGTGCCAGCAGTGTACAGGGACTAGCGGGGGTAGATACGCAGTATTTT
TRBV7-9	TRBD1	16	TRBJ1-4	-	CASSFLGQLTNEKLFF	TGTGCCAGCAGCTTTTTGGGACAGCTAACTAATGAAAAACTGTTTTTT
TRBV5-8	-	16	TRBJ1-1	-	CASSTRYRVSVPEAFF	TGTGCCAGCAGCACAAGGTATCGGGTTTCGGTTCCTGAAGCTTTCTTT
TRBV11-1	-	15	TRBJ2-3	-	CASSLASVSTDTQYF	TGTGCCAGCAGCTTAGCTAGCGTTAGCACAGATACGCAGTATTTT
TRBV10-3	-	15	TRBJ1-1	-	CAISVGSDSGAEAFF	TGTGCCATCAGTGTGGGCTCGGATTCTGGCGCTGAAGCTTTCTTT
TRBV5-1	-	15	TRBJ2-5	-	CASSLAGQSQETQYF	TGCGCCAGCAGCTTGGCAGGACAGAGTCAAGAGACCCAGTACTTC
TRBV4-1	TRBD1	17	TRBJ1-2	-	CASSQTQDRGRTYGYTF	TGCGCCAGCAGCCAAACCCAGGACAGGGGGCGTACCTATGGCTACACCTTC
TRBV4-3	TRBD1	15	TRBJ1-6	few	CASSQEGQLNSPLHF	TGCGCCAGCAGCCAAGAGGGACAGTTGAATTCACCCCTCCACTTT
TRBV13	-	16	TRBJ2-3	-	CASTSGRGRGTDTQYF	TGTGCCAGCACCTCCGGTAGGGGGAGAGGGACAGATACGCAGTATTTT